Listed below are T cell receptor beta chains from one sample, sequenced in a study of blood T cell repertoires in COVID-19. Method: immunoSEQ multiplex PCR; TCRdb's copy keeps in-frame clones and lacks some. The sample carries 55,000 to 65,000 clones, about 79% recorded once. The material sequenced was peripheral blood. These receptors were obtained from an older woman with acute or convalescent COVID-19. Both conserved end residues are part of each CDR3. The D gene is left open where the match is weak. For some rows the clone size is stated as once, few or many, or as a class when expanded; others skip it.

cdr3_length	d_call	clone_size	v_call	j_call	cdr3_aa	cdr3_nt
11	NA	NA	TRBV12-3/TRBV12-4	TRBJ1-1	CASIVASEAFF	TGTGCCAGCATAGTAGCTAGTGAAGCTTTCTTT
16	NA	once	TRBV5-4	TRBJ1-4	CASSSTGWATNEKLFF	TGTGCCAGCAGCTCTACAGGATGGGCAACTAATGAAAAACTGTTTTTT
13	NA	NA	TRBV11-3	TRBJ2-7	CASSLRNGYEQYF	TGTGCCAGCAGCTTAAGGAACGGGTACGAGCAGTACTTC
12	TRBD1	NA	TRBV19	TRBJ1-1	CASKSRQGEAFF	TGTGCCAGTAAGAGCCGACAGGGAGAAGCTTTCTTT
15	TRBD1	NA	TRBV24-1	TRBJ2-2	CATSIGTGNTGELFF	TGTGCCACCAGTATCGGGACAGGGAACACCGGGGAGCTGTTTTTT
14	TRBD2	NA	TRBV18	TRBJ2-7	CASSLSGGAYEQYF	TGTGCCAGCTCACTTAGCGGGGGGGCATACGAGCAGTACTTC
17	TRBD2	NA	TRBV3-1/TRBV3-2	TRBJ2-2	CASSQEGSGGLTGELFF	TGTGCCAGCAGCCAAGAAGGGAGCGGGGGACTCACCGGGGAGCTGTTTTTT
16	NA	NA	TRBV24-1	TRBJ1-5	CATSDPGGRAGQPQHF	TGTGCCACCAGTGACCCGGGGGGCAGGGCAGGCCAGCCCCAGCATTTT
16	NA	few	TRBV3-1/TRBV3-2	TRBJ1-1	CASSQDPGIMNTEAFF	TGTGCCAGCAGCCAAGATCCGGGGATCATGAACACTGAAGCTTTCTTT
13	NA	once	TRBV28	TRBJ2-3	CASSLFGTDTQYF	TGTGCCAGCAGTTTATTCGGCACAGATACGCAGTATTTT
15	TRBD2	few	TRBV5-6	TRBJ2-7	CASSSPSGGVDEQYF	TGTGCCAGCAGCAGCCCTAGCGGGGGGGTAGATGAGCAGTACTTC